A selection of T cell receptor beta chains follows, all from one sample in a study of blood T cells in healthy people across ages. TCRdb redid the calling of the 5' RACE reads with MiXCR, one entry per CDR3 protein. The repertoire has around 650,000 distinct CDR3 sequences, approximately 31% of them found once; the top ten carry roughly 14%. Sequencing was carried out using blood. All receptors come from a woman older than 75 in good health. CDR3s include the opening cysteine and the closing phenylalanine or tryptophan. Fields, in order: V gene, J gene, D gene, clone size, CDR3 DNA, CDR3 protein. D genes are given only for firm matches. Size values are once, few and many counts, or a class for expanded clones, and some rows have none.

v_gene: TRBV30; j_gene: TRBJ1-2; d_gene: .; abundance: .; CDR3nt: TGTGCCTGGACGGGGTGGGGTTCCGACTACACCTTC; CDR3aa: CAWTGWGSDYTF
v_gene: TRBV20-1; j_gene: TRBJ1-2; d_gene: .; abundance: .; CDR3nt: TGCAGTGCTACCGGGGGAGGCTTCTATGGCTACACCTTC; CDR3aa: CSATGGGFYGYTF
v_gene: TRBV5-1; j_gene: TRBJ2-5; d_gene: .; abundance: many; CDR3nt: TGCGCCAGCAGCTTGGATGGGGTGCGGGAGACCCAGTACTTC; CDR3aa: CASSLDGVRETQYF
v_gene: TRBV20-1; j_gene: TRBJ1-1; d_gene: .; abundance: .; CDR3nt: TGCAGTGCTAGAGAAGGGGTCACTGAAGCTTTCTTT; CDR3aa: CSAREGVTEAFF
v_gene: TRBV29-1; j_gene: TRBJ2-7; d_gene: .; abundance: many; CDR3nt: TGCAGCGCCATTTTTTCAGGGATCGGCGAGCAGTACTTC; CDR3aa: CSAIFSGIGEQYF
v_gene: TRBV7-2; j_gene: TRBJ2-7; d_gene: .; abundance: many; CDR3nt: TGTGCCAGCAGCTTTATACGGGACACATCCTACGAGCAGTACTTC; CDR3aa: CASSFIRDTSYEQYF
v_gene: TRBV7-2; j_gene: TRBJ2-5; d_gene: TRBD1; abundance: many; CDR3nt: TGTGCCAGCAGCTTTACAGGGGTGGAGACCCAGTACTTC; CDR3aa: CASSFTGVETQYF
v_gene: TRBV29-1; j_gene: TRBJ2-3; d_gene: .; abundance: .; CDR3nt: TGCAGCGTCGGAAGTGGGGCAGGGAATGCAGATACGCAGTATTTT; CDR3aa: CSVGSGAGNADTQYF
v_gene: TRBV20-1; j_gene: TRBJ2-3; d_gene: .; abundance: .; CDR3nt: TGCAGTGCTAGAGATCACGGGACCGCCCCAGATACGCAGTATTTT; CDR3aa: CSARDHGTAPDTQYF
v_gene: TRBV20-1; j_gene: TRBJ2-3; d_gene: TRBD2; abundance: .; CDR3nt: TGCAGTGCTAGAGATCTAATAGCGGGGGACACAGATACGCAGTATTTT; CDR3aa: CSARDLIAGDTDTQYF
v_gene: TRBV6-5; j_gene: TRBJ1-1; d_gene: .; abundance: many; CDR3nt: TGTGCCAGCAGTTACGGACCGGTGATTAGTACTGAAGCTTTCTTT; CDR3aa: CASSYGPVISTEAFF
v_gene: TRBV7-2; j_gene: TRBJ2-3; d_gene: .; abundance: many; CDR3nt: TGTGCCAGCAGCCCAGGGGACTCTCCCACAGATACGCAGTATTTT; CDR3aa: CASSPGDSPTDTQYF
v_gene: TRBV3-1; j_gene: TRBJ2-2; d_gene: TRBD1; abundance: .; CDR3nt: TGTGCCAGCAGCCAAGCCACAGGGGTCCCCGGGGAGCTGTTTTTT; CDR3aa: CASSQATGVPGELFF
v_gene: TRBV7-3; j_gene: TRBJ2-2; d_gene: TRBD2; abundance: .; CDR3nt: TGTGCCAGCAGCCCCCAGGGACTAGCCTCCGGGGAGCTGTTTTTT; CDR3aa: CASSPQGLASGELFF
v_gene: TRBV7-2; j_gene: TRBJ2-5; d_gene: .; abundance: many; CDR3nt: TGTGCCAGCAGTTTAGACCTACTGGGGTGGCAAGAGACCCAGTACTTC; CDR3aa: CASSLDLLGWQETQYF
v_gene: TRBV12-3/TRBV12-4; j_gene: TRBJ2-1; d_gene: TRBD1; abundance: .; CDR3nt: TGTGCCAGCAGTTTAATAGCGGGACAGGGGGCGGATTACTACAATGAGCAGGTCTTC; CDR3aa: CASSLIAGQGADYYNEQVF
v_gene: TRBV28; j_gene: TRBJ1-5; d_gene: TRBD1; abundance: many; CDR3nt: TGTGCCAGCAGTTCCGAGGGACAGGGAAGCGGTCAGCCCCAGCATTTT; CDR3aa: CASSSEGQGSGQPQHF
v_gene: TRBV12-3/TRBV12-4; j_gene: TRBJ1-2; d_gene: .; abundance: .; CDR3nt: TGTGCCAGCAGCCAATTTAGCGGGGCCGAACACTATGGCCACACCTTC; CDR3aa: CASSQFSGAEHYGHTF
v_gene: TRBV5-1; j_gene: TRBJ2-6; d_gene: .; abundance: many; CDR3nt: TGCGCCAGCAGCTTGGGTCAGAAGTTCTCTGGGGCCAACGTCCTGACTTTC; CDR3aa: CASSLGQKFSGANVLTF
v_gene: TRBV5-6; j_gene: TRBJ1-5; d_gene: .; abundance: .; CDR3nt: TGTGCCAGCAGCTTATTCGGCAGGGGCTCCAATCAACCCCAGCATTTT; CDR3aa: CASSLFGRGSNQPQHF
v_gene: TRBV30; j_gene: TRBJ2-1; d_gene: TRBD1; abundance: few; CDR3nt: TGTGCCTGGAGTAACAGGGGGTGCGATGAGCAGTTCTTC; CDR3aa: CAWSNRGCDEQFF
v_gene: TRBV7-2; j_gene: TRBJ2-1; d_gene: TRBD2; abundance: .; CDR3nt: TGTGCCAGCAGCTCTCCAGATGGTAGCGGGATCTGCAATGAGCAGTTCTTC; CDR3aa: CASSSPDGSGICNEQFF
v_gene: TRBV30; j_gene: TRBJ2-1; d_gene: .; abundance: many; CDR3nt: TGTGCCGCACCCGTTTCGGGGGCGAGCGACATAGAGCAGTTCTTC; CDR3aa: CAAPVSGASDIEQFF
v_gene: TRBV9; j_gene: TRBJ2-1; d_gene: .; abundance: .; CDR3nt: TGTGCCAGCAGCTCCGGAGGGGGGCCCAACAATGAGCAGTTCTTC; CDR3aa: CASSSGGGPNNEQFF
v_gene: TRBV6-1; j_gene: TRBJ1-4; d_gene: .; abundance: few; CDR3nt: TGTGCCAGCCACAAGGAACAGAGGAATGAAAAACTGTTTTTT; CDR3aa: CASHKEQRNEKLFF
v_gene: TRBV5-4; j_gene: TRBJ1-4; d_gene: .; abundance: .; CDR3nt: TGTGCCAGCAGCTTGGGTTCCGGGACTAATGAAAAACTGTTTTTT; CDR3aa: CASSLGSGTNEKLFF
v_gene: TRBV12-3/TRBV12-4; j_gene: TRBJ1-3; d_gene: .; abundance: .; CDR3nt: TGTGCCAGCAGCCGGGGCCCAGTGGGTGTCTCTGGAAACACCATATATTTT; CDR3aa: CASSRGPVGVSGNTIYF
v_gene: TRBV2; j_gene: TRBJ2-5; d_gene: TRBD1; abundance: .; CDR3nt: TGTGCCAGCAGTGTCGGGGACAGGGGGCTGGAGACCCAGTACTTC; CDR3aa: CASSVGDRGLETQYF
v_gene: TRBV20-1; j_gene: TRBJ1-2; d_gene: TRBD1; abundance: many; CDR3nt: TGCAGTGCAAAGGAACAGGGGGACTATGGCTACACCTTC; CDR3aa: CSAKEQGDYGYTF
v_gene: TRBV10-1; j_gene: TRBJ1-1; d_gene: .; abundance: .; CDR3nt: TGCGCCAGCAGTGAGTATTCAAAGCAGAACACTGAAGCTTTCTTT; CDR3aa: CASSEYSKQNTEAFF
v_gene: TRBV19; j_gene: TRBJ2-1; d_gene: TRBD2; abundance: many; CDR3nt: TGTGCCAGTACCCCGGCAGGGACTACCAATGAGCAGTTCTTC; CDR3aa: CASTPAGTTNEQFF
v_gene: TRBV29-1; j_gene: TRBJ2-1; d_gene: .; abundance: many; CDR3nt: TGCAGCCTTCGAAGGGCCTCCAATGAGCAGTTCTTC; CDR3aa: CSLRRASNEQFF
v_gene: TRBV15; j_gene: TRBJ2-7; d_gene: .; abundance: .; CDR3nt: TGTGCCACCTCCGTGCAGGTTAGCGACGAGCAGTACTTC; CDR3aa: CATSVQVSDEQYF
v_gene: TRBV12-3/TRBV12-4; j_gene: TRBJ2-3; d_gene: TRBD1; abundance: .; CDR3nt: TGTGCCAGCAGTCCCGGGACAGTAACGAGAGCAGATACGCAGTATTTT; CDR3aa: CASSPGTVTRADTQYF
v_gene: TRBV12-3/TRBV12-4; j_gene: TRBJ1-2; d_gene: .; abundance: many; CDR3nt: TGTGCCAGCAGTTTAGATGAATGGGAGGGTGGCTACACCTTC; CDR3aa: CASSLDEWEGGYTF
v_gene: TRBV6-1; j_gene: TRBJ2-2; d_gene: .; abundance: many; CDR3nt: TGTGCCAGCGCGTCGGGGCAGGGGCTTATCGGGGAGCTGTTTTTT; CDR3aa: CASASGQGLIGELFF
v_gene: TRBV12-3/TRBV12-4; j_gene: TRBJ2-7; d_gene: .; abundance: many; CDR3nt: TGTGCCAGCAGTTTAGGTATCGGTGGGGGATTCTACGAGCAGTACTTC; CDR3aa: CASSLGIGGGFYEQYF
v_gene: TRBV20-1; j_gene: TRBJ2-1; d_gene: TRBD2; abundance: many; CDR3nt: TGCAGTGCTAGAGATCCCCTACTAGCGGGGGGGATATATGATGAGCAGTTCTTC; CDR3aa: CSARDPLLAGGIYDEQFF
v_gene: TRBV28; j_gene: TRBJ2-5; d_gene: TRBD2; abundance: many; CDR3nt: TGTGCCAGCAGTTTTCATACCACCGGGGAGGGGCGCCCAAGAGAGACCCAGTACTTC; CDR3aa: CASSFHTTGEGRPRETQYF
v_gene: TRBV28; j_gene: TRBJ2-5; d_gene: TRBD2; abundance: many; CDR3nt: TGTGCCAGCAGTTTCCAGCGGGGATTGACCCAGTACTTC; CDR3aa: CASSFQRGLTQYF
v_gene: TRBV15; j_gene: TRBJ2-2; d_gene: .; abundance: few; CDR3nt: TGTGCCACCAGCAGAGTAAGGGGCCAGTTCACCGGGGAGCTGTTTTTT; CDR3aa: CATSRVRGQFTGELFF
v_gene: TRBV6-2/TRBV6-3; j_gene: TRBJ1-5; d_gene: .; abundance: few; CDR3nt: TGTGCCAGCAGTTACCACAGAAGGGGGGCGAGCCTTGACAATCAGCCCCAGCATTTT; CDR3aa: CASSYHRRGASLDNQPQHF
v_gene: TRBV6-5; j_gene: TRBJ2-5; d_gene: TRBD2; abundance: .; CDR3nt: TGTGCCAGCAGTCCCCAGGCGGGAGCAGGGGAGACCCAGTACTTC; CDR3aa: CASSPQAGAGETQYF
v_gene: TRBV12-3/TRBV12-4; j_gene: TRBJ1-2; d_gene: TRBD1; abundance: many; CDR3nt: TGTGCCAGCAGTTTAAGGGACAGGAGAACATATGGCTACACCTTC; CDR3aa: CASSLRDRRTYGYTF
v_gene: TRBV6-1; j_gene: TRBJ2-6; d_gene: .; abundance: many; CDR3nt: TGTGCCAGCAGCCTTCAGGGCCTCAGCTCTGGGGCCAACGTCCTGACTTTC; CDR3aa: CASSLQGLSSGANVLTF
v_gene: TRBV20-1; j_gene: TRBJ2-2; d_gene: TRBD1; abundance: many; CDR3nt: TGCAGTGCTAGAGGGACAGGGTTCGGGGAGCTGTTTTTT; CDR3aa: CSARGTGFGELFF
v_gene: TRBV4-1; j_gene: TRBJ2-1; d_gene: .; abundance: .; CDR3nt: TGCGCCAGCAGCCAGGGCATGACCTCCTCCTACAATGAGCAGTTCTTC; CDR3aa: CASSQGMTSSYNEQFF
v_gene: TRBV24-1; j_gene: TRBJ1-5; d_gene: TRBD1; abundance: many; CDR3nt: TGTGCCACCAGTGACCGCACAGGGGGCTTGTTACAGCCCCAGCATTTT; CDR3aa: CATSDRTGGLLQPQHF
v_gene: TRBV5-1; j_gene: TRBJ2-7; d_gene: .; abundance: many; CDR3nt: TGCGCCAGCAGCTTGGACCGGACAGCCTACGAGCAGTACTTC; CDR3aa: CASSLDRTAYEQYF
v_gene: TRBV20-1; j_gene: TRBJ2-5; d_gene: TRBD2; abundance: many; CDR3nt: TGCAGTGCTACGGCTAGCGGGGGAGTCGAAGAGACCCAGTACTTC; CDR3aa: CSATASGGVEETQYF
v_gene: TRBV2; j_gene: TRBJ2-2; d_gene: .; abundance: .; CDR3nt: TGTGCCAGCAGAAGGCAAGCGAACACCGGGGAGCTGTTTTTT; CDR3aa: CASRRQANTGELFF
v_gene: TRBV3-1; j_gene: TRBJ1-6; d_gene: TRBD1; abundance: few; CDR3nt: TGTGCCAGCAACTCACTTACTGGGACAGATAATTCACCCCTCCACTTT; CDR3aa: CASNSLTGTDNSPLHF
v_gene: TRBV7-9; j_gene: TRBJ1-1; d_gene: TRBD1; abundance: few; CDR3nt: TGTGCCAGCAGCTTACGAGGGGACAGGGGGTATAGGAACACTGAAGCTTTCTTT; CDR3aa: CASSLRGDRGYRNTEAFF
v_gene: TRBV20-1; j_gene: TRBJ2-1; d_gene: .; abundance: many; CDR3nt: TGCAGTGCTAGAGATTCGATGGGGCCAAACTACAATGAGCAGTTCTTC; CDR3aa: CSARDSMGPNYNEQFF
v_gene: TRBV6-1; j_gene: TRBJ1-1; d_gene: .; abundance: few; CDR3nt: TGTGCCAGCAGTGAAGCCGGGGGGCGGGCGACTGAAGCTTTCTTT; CDR3aa: CASSEAGGRATEAFF